This T cell receptor (beta chain) was retrieved from a study of graft-versus-host responses after intestinal transplantation. Study-wide background: Every recipient had anti-thymocyte globulin induction and approximately three years of tacrolimus plus steroids.

The CDR3 is made up of 15 amino acids. CDR1 and CDR2 from the germline V gene are MNHEY and SVGAGI. V dropped 5 bases and J dropped 3; count of bases not matched to a gene: 9. Whole-study findings and limits: HvG clone declines early post-transplant were associated with peak circulating GvH levels. Researchers found GvH clones in recipient marrow, and some showed up first in ileum or blood. Allografts carried high graft-versus-host to host-versus-graft clonal ratios in patients having graft-donor T cell macrochimerism.

In the case of this clone: Its antigen is still unknown.

The data were produced by immunoSEQ multiplex PCR, yet TCRdb's version contains in-frame clones alone and is incomplete. In the table there are roughly 99,000 clones, more than 70% of which are singletons. The chain is built from TRBV6-5 and TRBJ1-1; 7 nucleotides line up with TRBD1. This clonotype was sampled from a human patient who received an intestinal transplant, so some T cells may come from the graft donor. The material sequenced was PBMCs, taken 255 days after intestinal transplant. The CDR3 loop is CASSTGAGGYTEAFF. The CDR3 DNA reads as TGTGCCAGCAGTACAGGGGCAGGGGGGTACACTGAAGCTTTCTTT.